These 27 T cell receptor beta chains were all obtained from the same sample, sequenced in a study of Ad26.COV2.S vaccination and SARS-CoV-2 variants. Noted treatment: around 19 received Ad26.COV2.S at low or high dose, single or two shots; roughly five received placebo; per-sample allocation not given. Sampling happened 63 days after the first vaccine or placebo injection. Method: immunoSEQ multiplex PCR; TCRdb's copy keeps in-frame clones and lacks some. The data hold approximately 420,000 clones, with about 88% observed a single time. The source material was peripheral blood, sampled in a trial of Ad26.COV2.S vaccine versus placebo. These receptors all come from a person between 18 and 59 years old who received the Ad26.COV2.S COVID-19 vaccine or a placebo.

The CDR3 sequence: CASSVEDEQFF. CDR3 sequence (DNA): TGTGCCAGCAGCGTAGAAGATGAGCAGTTCTTC. The chain uses TRBV9 and TRBJ2-1; D is unresolved. Germline V gene lookup returns CDR1 SGDLS and CDR2 YYNGEE. This CDR3 is 11 amino acids long. V was shortened by 0 bases and J by 8 bases, with 3 bases between the two germline ends.

V and J are TRBV4-1 and TRBJ1-4, with 10 nucleotides matching TRBD1. There are 17 residues in the CDR3. The V and J ends lost 2 bases and 1 base, in that order; junction bases with no gene match: 4. CDR1 and CDR2 from the germline V gene are MGHRA and YSYEKL. The CDR3 region is CASSQPTGGGTNEKLFF. The CDR3 coding sequence is TGCGCCAGCAGCCAACCGACAGGGGGCGGAACTAATGAAAAACTGTTTTTT.

The chain is built from TRBV6-5 and TRBJ1-6; no clear D. The CDR3 runs 14 residues. Trimming shortened V by 2 bases and J by 5 bases, and 7 bases separated the two germline ends. Germline V gene lookup returns CDR1 MNHEY and CDR2 SVGAGI. CDR3 nucleotide sequence: TGTGCCAGCAGTTACCGAGGAGATAATTCACCCCTCCACTTT. Encoded protein: CASSYRGDNSPLHF.

The rearrangement links TRBV4-3 to TRBJ2-7; D gene unclear. The CDR3 is 13 amino acids. Deletions cut 0 bases from V and 5 bases from J, with 8 bases between. Germline CDR1 is LGHNA and CDR2 is YSLEER. This chain's CDR3 is CASSQETRHEQYF. CDR3 coding DNA: TGCGCCAGCAGCCAAGAGACCCGGCACGAGCAGTACTTC.

This clone was counted a few times. The genes are TRBV18 and TRBJ2-7; tentative D call: TRBD2 (7 bases). There are 18 residues in the CDR3. V was trimmed by 1 base and J by 3 bases, leaving 22 bases between them. Germline lookup yields CDR1 KGHSH and CDR2 LQKENI. CDR3 sequence reads: CASSPRGGRRGEVYEQYF. The CDR3 nucleotides read TGTGCCAGCTCACCACGAGGCGGGAGAAGGGGGGAAGTCTACGAGCAGTACTTC.

The CDR3 DNA reads TGTGCCACCAGTCTCTGGCAAGGGGAGCAGTTCTTC. Protein sequence: CATSLWQGEQFF. The V call is TRBV24-1, the J call TRBJ2-1, with D unresolved. Trimming cost V 6 bases and J 10 bases, with 12 bases left between them. The germline gives CDR1 KGHDR, CDR2 SFDVKD. The CDR3 loop spans 12 amino acids.

The V call is TRBV3-1 (or the pseudogene TRBV3-2), the J call TRBJ1-3; 8 positions match TRBD1. In germline, CDR1 is LGHDT, CDR2 YNNKEL (reference sequence). CDR3 length equals 15 residues. Losses at the gene ends were 1 base for V and 3 bases for J; bases not matched to a gene: 2. This CDR3 reads CASSQVDRDGNTIYF. The CDR3, as DNA: TGTGCCAGCAGCCAAGTGGACAGGGATGGAAACACCATATATTTT.

This chain joins TRBV11-3 and TRBJ2-5; D might be TRBD1 or TRBD2, each matching 5 bases. Germline CDR1 is SGHNT and CDR2 is YENEEA. The CDR3 runs 15 residues. V was trimmed by 4 bases and J by 1 base, leaving 13 bases between them. The CDR3 sequence is CASSSGSGSQETQYF. CDR3 in DNA: TGTGCCAGCAGCTCAGGGAGTGGAAGCCAAGAGACCCAGTACTTC. Drawing the rest from reference TRBV11-3 and TRBJ2-5, the complete variable domain is EAGVVQSPRYKIIEKKQPVAFWCNPISGHNTLYWYLQNLGQGPELLIRYENEEAVDDSQLPKDRFSAERLKGVDSTLKIQPAELGDSAVYLCASSSGSGSQETQYFGPGTRLLVL.

The chain employs TRBV29-1 and TRBJ2-3; 9 positions match TRBD1. The CDR3 loop spans 15 amino acids. Germline V gene lookup returns CDR1 SQVTM and CDR2 ANQGSEA. The ends lost 5 bases at V and 5 bases at J; junction bases unmatched: 11. DNA for the CDR3: TGCAGCGTTCCCGGGACAGGGAGACACAAAGATACGCAGTATTTT. Protein sequence: CSVPGTGRHKDTQYF.

The genes are TRBV25-1 and TRBJ1-4; 7 nucleotides line up with TRBD1. Germline trimming cut 1 base from V and 8 bases from J; bases unmatched to any gene: 13. The germline V gene has CDR1 MGHDK and CDR2 SYGVNS. The CDR3 totals 17 residues. CDR3 bases: TGTGCCAGCAGTGAATGGACCGGCGAAACAGGGGTAGAAAAACTGTTTTTT. Amino acid sequence: CASSEWTGETGVEKLFF.

This sequence joins TRBV4-3 and TRBJ2-3; 9 nucleotides match TRBD2. The J segment lost 7 bases and the V segment lost 4 bases, leaving 12 bases of the junction unmatched. Germline assignment: CDR1 LGHNA and CDR2 YSLEER. The CDR3 spans 16 residues. The DNA of the CDR3 is TGCGCCAGCAGCCGCCTCCTTGGACTAGCGCGGTATACGCAGTATTTT. This encodes CASSRLLGLARYTQYF.

The chain links TRBV11-2 to TRBJ2-1, with D hard to call. Per germline, CDR1 SGHAT and CDR2 FQNNGV. V was pared by 5 bases and J by 9 bases, with 17 bases between. The CDR3 loop spans 14 amino acids. The CDR3 DNA is TGTGCCAGCAGCGACCTCATCGAAGGCGGTGAGCAGTTCTTC. It encodes CASSDLIEGGEQFF.

This sequence joins TRBV5-4 and TRBJ1-2; D remains unclear. The CDR3 covers 13 residues. Germline CDR1 reads SGHNT; CDR2 reads YYREEE (reference sequence). Trimming pared 4 bases from V and 2 bases from J, leaving 9 bases between. CDR3 nucleotides: TGTGCCAGCAGCCATTTTCGCAACTATGGCTACACCTTC. Translation gives CASSHFRNYGYTF.

The chain employs TRBV2 and TRBJ1-5; 12 bases agree with TRBD1. V trimming: 7 bases; J trimming: 7 bases; junction bases outside the gene matches: 5. The germline gives CDR1 SNHLY, CDR2 FYNNEI. This CDR3 spans 14 amino acids. CDR3 DNA sequence: TGTGCCAGCAAAGGGGACAGGGGGCAGCAGCCCCAGCATTTT. Protein sequence: CASKGDRGQQPQHF.

This clone has just a few counts. The chain carries TRBV7-2 and TRBJ2-5; 12 nucleotides align to TRBD2. The CDR3 is 16 residues long. Germline V gene lookup returns CDR1 SGHTA and CDR2 FQGNSA. The junction had 9 bases not matched to a gene; V was cut back by 5 bases and J by 5 bases. This CDR3 reads CASSTWTSGEGETQYF. CDR3 bases: TGTGCCAGCAGCACCTGGACTAGCGGGGAGGGGGAGACCCAGTACTTC. Full variable domain (remainder filled in from reference TRBV7-2 and TRBJ2-5): GAGVSQSPSNKVTEKGKDVELRCDPISGHTALYWYRQSLGQGLEFLIYFQGNSAPDKSGLPSDRFSAERTGGSVSTLTIQRTQQEDSAVYLCASSTWTSGEGETQYFGPGTRLLVL.

This clone was recorded once. The rearrangement links TRBV2 to TRBJ1-1; 7 nucleotides match TRBD1. The CDR3 extends over 12 amino acids. Per germline, CDR1 SNHLY and CDR2 FYNNEI. V dropped 6 bases and J dropped 8; count of bases not matched to a gene: 6. In DNA form, the CDR3 reads TGTGCCAGCAGCCGACAGGGTAACGAAGCTTTCTTT. This encodes CASSRQGNEAFF.

This clone has only a few counts. The CDR3 here is CASRGWMTEAFF. In DNA form, the CDR3 reads TGCGCCAGCCGAGGGTGGATGACTGAAGCTTTCTTT. The V call is TRBV4-1, the J call TRBJ1-1; unclear D gene. This CDR3 has 12 amino acids. Between the trimmed V and J ends, which lost 8 bases and 5 bases, there was a span of 12 bases. The germline CDR1 and CDR2 sequences are MGHRA and YSYEKL.

This clone has just one count. J is TRBJ1-1 and V is TRBV6-6, with 7 bases that match TRBD1. Germline trimming cut 5 bases from V and 2 bases from J; bases unmatched to any gene: 2. The CDR3 loop spans 13 amino acids. CDR1 MNHNY and CDR2 SVGAGI come from the germline V gene (reference sequence). CDR3 amino acids: CASSGTVNTEAFF. CDR3 bases: TGTGCCAGCAGTGGGACAGTAAACACTGAAGCTTTCTTT.

The V and J genes are TRBV7-8 and TRBJ1-1; D unclear. This CDR3 is built from 15 residues. Germline loops: CDR1 SGHVS, CDR2 FQNEAQ. V lost 1 base and J 2 bases, leaving 11 bases between the germline ends. CDR3 nucleotide sequence: TGTGCCAGCAGCTTAGATTACAGTCCCAACACTGAAGCTTTCTTT. It translates to CASSLDYSPNTEAFF. Filled out from reference TRBV7-8 and TRBJ1-1, the complete variable domain reads GAGVSQSPRYKVAKRGQDVALRCDPISGHVSLFWYQQALGQGPEFLTYFQNEAQLDKSGLPSDRFFAERPEGSVSTLKIQRTQQEDSAVYLCASSLDYSPNTEAFFGQGTRLTVV.

V is TRBV3-1 (or the pseudogene TRBV3-2) and J is TRBJ1-2, with a tentative D call TRBD1 (5 bases). Germline CDR1 and CDR2: LGHDT and YNNKEL (reference sequence). CDR3 length: 14 amino acids. V was clipped by 3 bases and J by 6 bases, with 14 bases between them. CDR3 protein: CASSQTRVSDGYTF. Here the CDR3 DNA reads TGTGCCAGCAGCCAGACCAGGGTTTCGGATGGCTACACCTTC.

The chain carries TRBV10-3 and TRBJ1-2; 9 bases are shared with TRBD1. Germline V gene sequence: CDR1 ENHRY, CDR2 SYGVKD. V lost 6 bases, J lost 4 bases, and 9 bases stayed unmatched. The CDR3 sequence is 15 residues long. CDR3 residues: CAIRGTGRESYGYTF. Written as DNA, the CDR3 is TGTGCCATCAGAGGGACAGGGAGGGAAAGCTATGGCTACACCTTC.

The chain employs TRBV4-1 and TRBJ1-5, with unresolved D. The length of the CDR3 is 15 residues. Germline lookup yields CDR1 MGHRA and CDR2 YSYEKL. V lost 4 bases and J 4 bases, leaving 14 bases between the germline ends. The CDR3 DNA follows: TGCGCCAGCAGCCTTAGGACGGAACTAAATCAGCCCCAGCATTTT. Translated, it gives CASSLRTELNQPQHF.

The chain combines TRBV19 with TRBJ1-5; tentative D call: TRBD1 (5 bases). CDR1 is LNHDA, CDR2 SQIVND, per germline (reference sequence). Trimming cost V 5 bases and J 4 bases, with 12 bases left between them. The CDR3 contains 14 residues. The CDR3 protein is CASSSSGRNQPQHF. The DNA for the CDR3 is TGTGCCAGTAGTTCCTCAGGGAGGAATCAGCCCCAGCATTTT. The whole variable domain, remainder taken from reference TRBV19 and TRBJ1-5, is DGGITQSPKYLFRKEGQNVTLSCEQNLNHDAMYWYRQDPGQGLRLIYYSQIVNDFQKGDIAEGYSVSREKKESFPLTVTSAQKNPTAFYLCASSSSGRNQPQHFGDGTRLSIL.

This clone has a single count. The rearrangement links TRBV2 to TRBJ2-7; TRBD2 might be the D (6 bases). CDR1 is SNHLY, CDR2 FYNNEI, per germline. V shed 0 bases and J shed 2 bases, with 17 bases lying between them. The CDR3 sequence is 17 residues long. CDR3 sequence (DNA): TGTGCCAGCAGTGAAGCGCTTTCTTTCAGGGAGGCCTACGAGCAGTACTTC. It codes for CASSEALSFREAYEQYF.

This chain uses TRBV5-4 with TRBJ2-5; 14 bases are a match to TRBD2. Germline V gene sequence: CDR1 SGHNT, CDR2 YYREEE (reference sequence). J gave up 4 bases and V 4 bases, and 6 bases lay outside the gene matches. The CDR3 covers 16 residues. The CDR3 reads CASSNLGTSGGETQYF. The DNA for the CDR3 is TGTGCCAGCAGCAACCTTGGGACTAGCGGGGGAGAGACCCAGTACTTC.

The V gene is TRBV7-9, the J gene TRBJ2-7, with 10 bases that match TRBD1. V dropped 0 bases and J dropped 3; count of bases not matched to a gene: 5. This CDR3 is 16 amino acids long. Germline V gives CDR1 SEHNR, CDR2 FQNEAQ (reference sequence). This chain's CDR3 is CASSLAVTGGIYEQYF. The CDR3 DNA follows: TGTGCCAGCAGCTTAGCCGTGACAGGGGGCATCTACGAGCAGTACTTC.

This chain joins TRBV10-1 and TRBJ2-3; the D gene is possibly TRBD2 (6 bases). Germline CDR1 reads WNHNN; CDR2 reads SYGVQD (reference sequence). This CDR3 contains 15 residues. V lost 0 bases, J lost 7 bases, and 14 bases lay in between. The CDR3 sequence: CASSESSGAGNTQYF. The CDR3 DNA is TGCGCCAGCAGTGAGTCCTCAGGAGCGGGCAATACGCAGTATTTT.